Listed here is a single T cell receptor beta chain. Its antigen is not known. The entry originates in a study of T cell repertoires in cytomegalovirus infection. At the level of the study: It was the public TCR beta signatures that indicated both CMV infection and matching HLA type. Whole-study findings and limits: Dominating the ex vivo response were HLA-C-restricted CMV-specific TCR beta clonotypes.

V lost 5 bases and J lost 3, with 11 bases in between. The V gene's germline CDR1 is SGHTA and CDR2 FQGNSA. The CDR3 length is 13 residues. MiXCR, run by TCRdb on the reads, gives a single entry per CDR3 protein. The sample lists some 62,000 distinct CDR3 sequences, around 20% occurring once. The receptor was isolated from a human donor in good health (CMV status not recorded). Some clones in this sample may be carry-over from other donors' samples. Sequences were derived from CD8+ T cells from cultured PBMCs, sampled from culture after CMV antigen stimulation. The V call is TRBV7-2, the J call TRBJ2-7; the D call may be TRBD1 or TRBD2 (5 bases each). CDR3 region: CASSGGLFYEQYF. The CDR3 nucleotides are TGTGCCAGCAGCGGGGGTCTTTTCTACGAGCAGTACTTC.